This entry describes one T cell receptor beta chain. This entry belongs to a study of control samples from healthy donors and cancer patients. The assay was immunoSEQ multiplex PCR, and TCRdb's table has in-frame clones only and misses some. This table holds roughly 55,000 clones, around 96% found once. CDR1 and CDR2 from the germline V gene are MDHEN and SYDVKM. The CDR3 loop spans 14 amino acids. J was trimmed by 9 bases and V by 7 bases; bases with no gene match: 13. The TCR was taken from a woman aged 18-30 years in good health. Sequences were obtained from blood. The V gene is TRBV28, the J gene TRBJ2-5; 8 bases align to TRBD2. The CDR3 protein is CASTPGGASRAQYF. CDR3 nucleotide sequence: TGTGCCAGCACCCCGGGGGGGGCATCGAGGGCCCAGTACTTC. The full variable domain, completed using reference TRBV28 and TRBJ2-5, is DVKVTQSSRYLVKRTGEKVFLECVQDMDHENMFWYRQDPGLGLRLIYFSYDVKMKEKGDIPEGYSVSREKKERFSLILESASTNQTSMYLCASTPGGASRAQYFGPGTRLLVL.